The clone carrying this T cell receptor (beta chain) was seen many times. Antigen specificity is unknown. This record comes from a study of T cells in Graves' hyperthyroidism and ophthalmopathy. The ends lost 6 bases at V and 5 bases at J; junction bases unmatched: 3. Germline V gene sequence: CDR1 DFQATT, CDR2 SNEGSKA (reference sequence). There are 13 residues in the CDR3. General study results and limits: Among clonotypes expanded in thyroid above 0.001, most were also found in blood. Ophthalmopathy was identified by the model a median about seven months ahead of onset.

Amplification targeted TCR beta CDR3 regions from RNA transcripts. Primed by the HTBI set, a first-round RT-PCR was run on the TCR CDR3. TCRdb reprocessed the multiplex PCR reads via MiXCR and lists one record per CDR3 protein. The sample comprises about 510,000 distinct CDR3 sequences, approximately 48% of which are singletons, and about two fifths rests with the top ten. Specimen: peripheral blood or thyroid tissue (not recorded which). The sequence derives from an adult woman with Graves' disease, either hyperthyroidism or ophthalmopathy (not recorded which). The chain carries TRBV20-1 and TRBJ2-5; 13 bases line up with TRBD2. The DNA of the CDR3 is TGCAGTGCCAGGACTAGCGGGAGTGAGACCCAGTACTTC. Its protein is CSARTSGSETQYF.